The rows below give T cell receptor beta chains drawn from one sample of a study of T cell clones after liver transplantation. Clones were sequenced by immunoSEQ multiplex PCR, and TCRdb holds only the in-frame ones, with some missing. This table has roughly 120,000 clones, 90% appearing once. The sample was CD4+ T cells from blood, taken 12 months after liver transplant. The receptors stem from a human patient who received a liver transplant. Some of these T cells may belong to the graft donor. Each CDR3 is given with its conserved first and last residue. The D gene is left open where the match is weak. Clone sizes are given selectively: once, few, many, or a class where the clone is expanded.

.	TRBV7-2	TRBD1	TRBJ1-3	TGTGCCAGCAGCTTTTCGGGACAGGGGGTGAACACCATATATTTT	CASSFSGQGVNTIYF
.	TRBV11-3	.	TRBJ2-7	TGTGCCAGCAGCGCAGGACCCTACGAGCAGTACTTC	CASSAGPYEQYF
.	TRBV9	.	TRBJ2-5	TGTGCCAGCAGCATCGACAGCGCCAGAACCCAGTACTTC	CASSIDSARTQYF
.	TRBV19	TRBD2	TRBJ2-1	TGTGCCAGGGGGTTAAACTCCGGGACTAGCGGGAGAGGTGAGCAGTTCTTC	CARGLNSGTSGRGEQFF
.	TRBV5-1	.	TRBJ2-2	TGCGCCAGCAGCGGACCCGGGGTTCAAATTTCCACCGGGGAGCTGTTTTTT	CASSGPGVQISTGELFF
.	TRBV7-2	TRBD2	TRBJ2-3	TGTGCCAGCAGCTCGGGACTAGCGGGGGGACACACAGATACGCAGTATTTT	CASSSGLAGGHTDTQYF
once	TRBV7-3	.	TRBJ1-2	TGTGCCAGCAGCTTAGTTCGAAGACAGACAACGAACTATGGCTACACCTTC	CASSLVRRQTTNYGYTF
.	TRBV20-1	.	TRBJ2-1	TGCAGTGCTACGGGAAATGAGCAGTTCTTC	CSATGNEQFF
.	TRBV4-2	TRBD2	TRBJ2-7	TGTGCCAGCAGCCAAGATCGGACTAGCGCCTACGAGCAGTACTTC	CASSQDRTSAYEQYF
.	TRBV4-3	TRBD2	TRBJ2-3	TGCGCCAGCAGCCAAGATCACCCAGGGGGACTAGCGGTTACAGATACGCAGTATTTT	CASSQDHPGGLAVTDTQYF
.	TRBV30	.	TRBJ1-3	TGTGCCTGGAAAAGAGAAAACACCATATATTTT	CAWKRENTIYF
once	TRBV11-3	.	TRBJ2-3	TGTGCCAGCAGCTTAGGGGCCCGAACTAATAATGAATCCACAGATACGCAGTATTTT	CASSLGARTNNESTDTQYF
.	TRBV29-1	TRBD1	TRBJ1-2	TGCAGCGTAGGGGTGGACAGGGGCTATGGCTACACCTTC	CSVGVDRGYGYTF
.	TRBV5-1	.	TRBJ1-2	TGCGCCAGCAGGGCGAGGCAGGAGGGTTCTGGCTACACCTTC	CASRARQEGSGYTF
.	TRBV2	.	TRBJ1-1	TGTGCCAGCCGAGGCGACATTTACACTGAAGCTTTCTTT	CASRGDIYTEAFF
.	TRBV19	.	TRBJ1-2	TGTGCCAGTAGTATAGGTTCAGGGCTTAATGGCTACACCTTC	CASSIGSGLNGYTF
.	TRBV18	TRBD2	TRBJ2-3	TGTGCCAGCTCTTCTCAGCGGGACCTCACAGATACGCAGTATTTT	CASSSQRDLTDTQYF
.	TRBV2	.	TRBJ2-1	TGTGCCAGCAGGAGGCCGGGCTCCTACAATGAGCAGTTCTTC	CASRRPGSYNEQFF
.	TRBV7-9	TRBD1	TRBJ2-7	TGTGCCAGCAGCCAGGGACAGGGTCTCTCCTACGAGCAGTACTTC	CASSQGQGLSYEQYF
.	TRBV28	.	TRBJ1-4	TGTGCCAGCAGTTCCCCCCATGGAATATTACGGCATGAAAAACTGTTTTTT	CASSSPHGILRHEKLFF
once	TRBV29-1	TRBD2	TRBJ2-1	TGCAGCGTTGAAGGACGGGCGGGAGGGTACAATGAGCAGTTCTTC	CSVEGRAGGYNEQFF
.	TRBV18	TRBD2	TRBJ2-5	TGTGCCAGCTCACCACAACTTGGCGGGAGGCTACAAGAGACCCAGTACTTC	CASSPQLGGRLQETQYF
few	TRBV30	.	TRBJ2-5	TGTGCCTGGAGGTCGAGGGGAAGGAAGACCCAGTACTTC	CAWRSRGRKTQYF
once	TRBV29-1	TRBD1	TRBJ1-1	TGCAGCGTTCCGGGACAGGGCGGTACTGAAGCTTTCTTT	CSVPGQGGTEAFF
.	TRBV7-6	.	TRBJ1-5	TGTGCCAGCAGCTTAGAACAAAGCAATCAGCCCCAGCATTTT	CASSLEQSNQPQHF
.	TRBV18	.	TRBJ2-2	TGTGCCAGCTCACCTGAAGCTCCCGGGGAGCTGTTTTTT	CASSPEAPGELFF
.	TRBV2	.	TRBJ1-5	TGTGCCAGCAGTGAAGATCTTAGTCAGCCCCAGCATTTT	CASSEDLSQPQHF
.	TRBV6-1	.	TRBJ1-1	TGTGCCAGCAGGCCCGGTGGAGCGAACACTGAAGCTTTCTTT	CASRPGGANTEAFF
.	TRBV6-6	.	TRBJ2-1	TGTGCCAGCAGTTTACAGGGAAAGGGGTGGCAGTTCTTC	CASSLQGKGWQFF
.	TRBV30	TRBD1	TRBJ1-4	TGTGCCTGGAGTACCCGGACAGGATCGGCTAATGAAAAACTGTTTTTT	CAWSTRTGSANEKLFF
.	TRBV27	TRBD2	TRBJ2-1	TGTGCCAGCAGACATAGCGGGGGGAGCTCCTACAATGAGCAGTTCTTC	CASRHSGGSSYNEQFF
.	TRBV4-3	.	TRBJ1-4	TGCGCCAGCAGCCAAGATCCGGGGGATGAAAAACTGTTTTTT	CASSQDPGDEKLFF
.	TRBV9	.	TRBJ1-3	TGTGCCAGCAGCGCGCACACCTACTCTGGAAACACCATATATTTT	CASSAHTYSGNTIYF
once	TRBV5-1	.	TRBJ1-2	TGCGCCAGCAGCTTCTCCAGGGATGGCTACACCTTC	CASSFSRDGYTF
.	TRBV11-2	.	TRBJ2-2	TGTGCCAGCAGCTCCACTTTCGGGAGACAGGCGAACACCGGGGAGCTGTTTTTT	CASSSTFGRQANTGELFF
.	TRBV27	TRBD1	TRBJ2-1	TGTGCCAGCAGTTCATACAGGGGTTGGGATGAGCAGTTCTTC	CASSSYRGWDEQFF
once	TRBV7-8	TRBD2	TRBJ2-1	TGTGCCAGCAGCTTAGCGGGACTAGCGGGAGATCGCTTGTCCTACAATGAGCAGTTCTTC	CASSLAGLAGDRLSYNEQFF